Each of the 13 T cell receptor beta chains below was sequenced from the same sample in a study of T cell repertoires in cytomegalovirus infection (dated by TCRdb to the late 2010s). The sequencing machine was an Illumina HiSeq 1500. TCRdb passed the public sequencing reads through fastp at Q25 and MiXCR, retaining productive beta sequences. Under each unique CDR3 protein, matching rows form one entry showing the most common genes and DNA. The sample table holds just under 300,000 distinct CDR3 sequences, of which around 10% were seen once. Around 2.5% of the sample comes from the top ten. The sequenced material came from PBMCs. The origin of the receptors is a human donor in good health (CMV status not recorded). Some clones in this sample may be carry-over from other donors' samples.

This clonotype was seen repeatedly, ten times or more. This sequence joins TRBV7-3 and TRBJ2-5; 12 nucleotides match TRBD2. There are 16 residues in the CDR3. Trimming at V came to 5 bases and at J to 5 bases, leaving 9 bases not matched to a gene. Germline V gene data show CDR1 as SGHTA and CDR2 as FQGTGA. CDR3 sequence (DNA): TGTGCCAGCAGCCCAACTAGCGGGGGGAGCCAGGAGACCCAGTACTTC. Its protein is CASSPTSGGSQETQYF.

This clonotype has a count of ten or more. The chain has TRBV7-2 and TRBJ2-2; maybe TRBD1 (5 bases). V dropped 1 base and J dropped 7 bases, with 7 bases sitting between them. This CDR3 is built from 13 residues. From germline, CDR1 is SGHTA and CDR2 FQGNSA. The CDR3 bases are TGTGCCAGCAGCTTAGTAGGGGTCGGGGAGCTGTTTTTT. Amino acid sequence: CASSLVGVGELFF.

The genes are TRBV28 and TRBJ1-5; 7 nucleotides agree with TRBD1. The CDR3 length is 16 residues. V was clipped by 7 bases and J by 0 bases; unmatched bases: 9. CDR1 is MDHEN and CDR2 is SYDVKM in the germline V gene. This CDR3 is CASTPTGTYSNQPQHF. CDR3 in DNA: TGTGCCAGCACCCCGACAGGGACATATAGCAATCAGCCCCAGCATTTT.

The chain joins TRBV6-2 or TRBV6-3 to TRBJ2-7; weak D call: TRBD1 (5 bases). Trimming shortened V by 4 bases and J by 7 bases, and 14 bases separated the two germline ends. Germline V gives CDR1 MNHEY, CDR2 SVGEGT. This CDR3 region has 13 residues. DNA for the CDR3: TGTGCCAGCAGTTCCCGGGTGGGGCTTGAGCAGTACGTC. As protein: CASSSRVGLEQYV.

This clonotype was counted ten times or more. The genes are TRBV29-1 and TRBJ1-5; 9 bases are shared with TRBD1. Per germline, CDR1 SQVTM and CDR2 ANQGSEA. This CDR3 contains 14 residues. The V segment lost 5 bases and the J segment 2 bases; nucleotides outside the gene matches: 4. CDR3 DNA: TGCAGCGTTCGCGGACAGGGGCGCAATCAGCCCCAGCATTTT. Its protein product is CSVRGQGRNQPQHF.

This clonotype was recorded at least ten times. CDR3 nucleotides: TGTGCCAGCAGCTCGGGGGGACTAGAGTACAATGAGCAGTTCTTC. Its translation is CASSSGGLEYNEQFF. This chain links TRBV7-2 with TRBJ2-1, with 8 bases aligning to TRBD2. The CDR3 is made up of 15 amino acids. Trimming cost V 4 bases and J 4 bases; bases outside gene matches: 6. Germline lookup yields CDR1 SGHTA and CDR2 FQGNSA.

CDR3 loop: CASGLLVGAGNYGYTF. For the CDR3, the DNA is TGTGCTAGTGGTTTGTTAGTGGGGGCAGGGAACTATGGCTACACCTTC. V and J are TRBV12-5 and TRBJ1-2; possibly TRBD1 for D (6 bases). Trimming cost V 2 bases and J 2 bases, with 15 bases left between them. CDR3 length: 16 amino acids. Germline V gene data show CDR1 as LGHNT and CDR2 as FRNRAP.

This clonotype appeared many times. This chain connects TRBV7-2 to TRBJ2-5; possibly TRBD2 for D (6 bases). V was pared by 4 bases and J by 2 bases, with 14 bases between. This CDR3 is 15 amino acids long. The germline CDR1 and CDR2 sequences are SGHTA and FQGNSA. This CDR3 reads CASSSQRRVQETQYF. The CDR3, as DNA: TGTGCCAGCAGCTCCCAAAGGAGGGTGCAAGAGACCCAGTACTTC.

This clonotype was found a few times. The chain couples TRBV6-2 or TRBV6-3 to TRBJ1-5; weak D call: TRBD1 (6 bases). Germline CDR1 is MNHEY and CDR2 is SVGEGT. Trimming took 4 bases from V and 5 from J, leaving 12 bases between them. The CDR3 sequence is 14 residues long. Here the CDR3 DNA reads TGTGCCAGCAGTTCGAGCAGGGGAGATCAGCCCCAGCATTTT. Translation gives CASSSSRGDQPQHF.

This clonotype was detected many times. CDR3 loop: CASSGSPWGSYEQYV. The CDR3 DNA is TGTGCCAGCAGTGGATCCCCGTGGGGATCCTACGAGCAGTACGTC. The chain links TRBV6-2 or TRBV6-3 to TRBJ2-7; no clear D gene. CDR1 is MNHEY and CDR2 is SVGEGT in the germline V gene. V lost 5 bases and J lost 1, with 15 bases in between. The CDR3 has 15 amino acids.

In this sample, this clonotype turned up many times. This chain links TRBV3-1 with TRBJ1-5, with D possibly matching TRBD1 (5 bases). This CDR3 is 14 amino acids long. Germline V gene data show CDR1 as LGHDT and CDR2 as YNNKEL (reference sequence). With 2 bases removed from V and 7 bases from J, the gap between germline ends came to 12 bases. The CDR3 here is CASSQRQGGQPQHF. CDR3 sequence (DNA): TGTGCCAGCAGCCAAAGGCAGGGAGGACAGCCCCAGCATTTT.

This clonotype has ten or more counts. The rearrangement joins TRBV7-2 to TRBJ2-3; TRBD2 might be the D (5 bases). The CDR3 runs to 14 residues. Trimming took off 1 base at V and 5 bases at J, with 10 bases between the two ends. Germline loops: CDR1 SGHTA, CDR2 FQGNSA. CDR3 nucleotides: TGTGCCAGCAGCTTAGGCCCCAGCGGAGATACGCAGTATTTT. Encoded protein: CASSLGPSGDTQYF.

This clonotype has at least ten counts. The rearrangement joins TRBV12-3 or TRBV12-4 to TRBJ1-5; D call uncertain. V lost 5 bases and J 4 bases, leaving 3 bases between the germline ends. The CDR3 spans 11 residues. The CDR3 region has the DNA TGTGCCAGCAGTACGAATCAGCCCCAGCATTTT. This encodes CASSTNQPQHF.